Below, one T cell receptor beta chain is given with its context. The data belong to a study of T cell responses to AZD1222 COVID-19 vaccine. Germline-derived CDR1 and CDR2 are SGHRS and YFSETQ. The length of the CDR3 is 14 residues. V gave up 7 bases and J gave up 10 bases, with 20 bases separating them. Measured with immunoSEQ multiplex PCR; TCRdb has only the in-frame clones, and not every one. This table has some 130,000 clones, approximately 83% appearing once. The material sequenced was peripheral blood, taken on day 0 of AZD1222 vaccination. The sequence was collected from an adult in good health. The genes are TRBV5-1 and TRBJ1-4, with no clear D. CDR3 region: CASRVRRQEGKLFF. The CDR3, as DNA: TGCGCCAGCCGCGTCCGGCGACAAGAGGGAAAACTGTTTTTT.